Shown below are 10 T cell receptor beta chains from a single sample sequenced in a study of naive and memory T cell subsets. Ligated cDNA underwent four rounds of PCR with nested alpha and beta constant region primers and SP2. One entry per CDR3 protein results from TCRdb running MiXCR on the 5' RACE reads. The sample consists of roughly 56,000 distinct CDR3 sequences, 7.2% of them appearing once. A UMI-containing oligonucleotide was joined by 3' ligation to the TCR cDNA template. The receptor source for this set is a male donor in good health.

The chain uses TRBV7-9 and TRBJ1-2, with a tentative D call TRBD1 (5 bases). Germline V gene lookup returns CDR1 SEHNR and CDR2 FQNEAQ (reference sequence). CDR3 length: 14 amino acids. The V and J ends lost 5 bases and 5 bases respectively, with 15 bases between them. The CDR3 spells CASSPSGLYYGYTF. CDR3 bases: TGTGCCAGCAGCCCCTCAGGGCTATATTATGGCTACACCTTC.

This clonotype was seen a handful of times. The CDR3 coding sequence is TGTGCCAGCACCCCCTTGGGGGGCTTAGCATTTGATACGCAGTATTTT. Protein product: CASTPLGGLAFDTQYF. V and J are TRBV7-8 and TRBJ2-3; D possibly matches TRBD1 or TRBD2 (6 bases each). Germline assignment: CDR1 SGHVS and CDR2 FQNEAQ. The CDR3 covers 16 residues. Trimming left V 7 bases short and J 6 bases short, with 23 bases between.

CDR3 sequence (DNA): TGTGCCAGCTCACCAAGTGGTTATTCTGAAGCTTTCTTT. Its translation is CASSPSGYSEAFF. The chain joins TRBV18 to TRBJ1-1; D gene unclear. The CDR3 covers 13 residues. Trimming took off 2 bases at V and 6 bases at J, with 10 bases between the two ends. Germline assignment: CDR1 KGHSH and CDR2 LQKENI.

This clonotype was counted ten times or more. The chain joins TRBV5-7 to TRBJ2-7; maybe TRBD2 (5 bases). TRBV5-7 falls under the ORF class, with uncertain function. Trimming cost V 5 bases and J 0 bases, with 12 bases left between them. This CDR3 spans 14 amino acids. The CDR3 coding sequence is TGTGCCAGCAGTCCTGAGGGATCCTCCTACGAGCAGTACTTC. Protein: CASSPEGSSYEQYF.

The table lists this clonotype with many counts. The chain joins TRBV20-1 to TRBJ2-7, with 12 bases fitting TRBD2. Germline lookup yields CDR1 DFQATT and CDR2 SNEGSKA (reference sequence). The CDR3 has 14 residues. The V gene end was trimmed by 6 bases and the J gene end by 7 bases; junction bases not matched to a gene: 10. The CDR3 is CSAPTSGSGREQYF. Written as DNA, the CDR3 is TGCAGTGCACCGACTAGCGGGAGTGGACGTGAGCAGTACTTC.

This clonotype was seen at least ten times. V gene TRBV25-1 combines with J gene TRBJ2-3, with 7 nucleotides matching TRBD2. The trim removed 4 bases at V and 2 bases at J, leaving 3 bases unmatched. This CDR3 spans 14 amino acids. The V gene's germline CDR1 is MGHDK and CDR2 SYGVNS. In nucleotides, the CDR3 is TGTGCCAGCAGTGTGACTAGCATCACAGATACGCAGTATTTT. Translating it yields CASSVTSITDTQYF.

Many counts were recorded for this clonotype. The chain couples TRBV6-6 to TRBJ1-1; D is undetermined. V was shortened by 1 base and J by 3 bases, with 15 bases between the two germline ends. This CDR3 spans 16 amino acids. Germline loops: CDR1 MNHNY, CDR2 SVGAGI (reference sequence). The CDR3 coding sequence is TGTGCCAGCAGTTACTGGAACCACAAAGATTACACTGAAGCTTTCTTT. This codes for CASSYWNHKDYTEAFF.

This clonotype was observed many times. The V gene is TRBV7-9, the J gene TRBJ2-1; D is possibly TRBD1 (6 bases). The CDR3 length is 16 residues. Germline CDR1 is SEHNR and CDR2 is FQNEAQ (reference sequence). Trimming took off 6 bases at V and 2 bases at J, with 17 bases between the two ends. The CDR3 bases are TGTGCCAGCAGACCTACAGGGTCCGAGCCCTACAATGAGCAGTTCTTC. Translation: CASRPTGSEPYNEQFF.

This clonotype was detected many times. The V call is TRBV7-2, the J call TRBJ2-1; TRBD2 agrees at 12 bases. Germline trimming cut 5 bases from V and 7 bases from J; bases unmatched to any gene: 9. The germline V gene encodes CDR1 SGHTA and CDR2 FQGNSA. CDR3 length equals 16 residues. This chain's CDR3 is CASSPRLAGVGNEQFF. The CDR3 coding sequence is TGTGCCAGCAGCCCCCGACTAGCGGGAGTAGGTAATGAGCAGTTCTTC.

This clonotype was counted at least ten times. V is TRBV28 and J is TRBJ1-1; the match to TRBD1 covers 7 bases. The V segment lost 5 bases and the J segment 0 bases; nucleotides outside the gene matches: 3. The CDR3 has 14 residues. CDR1 and CDR2 (germline): MDHEN, SYDVKM. The CDR3 is CASSIGTVNTEAFF. For the CDR3, the DNA is TGTGCCAGCAGTATCGGGACAGTGAACACTGAAGCTTTCTTT. Drawing the rest from reference TRBV28 and TRBJ1-1, the complete variable domain is DVKVTQSSRYLVKRTGEKVFLECVQDMDHENMFWYRQDPGLGLRLIYFSYDVKMKEKGDIPEGYSVSREKKERFSLILESASTNQTSMYLCASSIGTVNTEAFFGQGTRLTVV.